These 15 T cell receptor beta chains came from one sample sequenced in a study of blood T cells in healthy people across ages. The second PCR ran roughly 6 to 11 cycles with a sample-barcoded 5' primer and J-beta primers. TCRdb itself ran the 5' RACE reads through MiXCR, one entry per CDR3 protein. The sample comprises around 1,900,000 distinct CDR3 sequences, roughly two fifths of which are singletons, and more than 20% rests with the top ten. Sample: blood. These receptor sequences come from a human donor in good health.

The chain combines TRBV6-2 or TRBV6-3 with TRBJ1-5; D gene uncertain. The CDR3 is 16 residues long. Germline V lookup: CDR1 MNHEY, CDR2 SVGEGT. Trimming took off 0 bases at V and 4 bases at J, with 13 bases between the two ends. CDR3 DNA sequence: TGTGCCAGCAGTTACTCGGGCGGACTAGGGAATCAGCCCCAGCATTTT. It encodes CASSYSGGLGNQPQHF.

The rearrangement uses TRBV6-5 and TRBJ1-1; D perhaps matches TRBD1 (5 bases). The CDR3 is 13 amino acids. Germline-derived CDR1 and CDR2 are MNHEY and SVGAGI. The V gene lost 5 bases and the J gene lost 7 bases, with 14 bases spanning the gap. The CDR3 region has the DNA TGTGCCAGCAGTACTAGACAGTCATTTGAAGCTTTCTTT. Residues: CASSTRQSFEAFF.

The V call is TRBV11-3, the J call TRBJ1-2; D perhaps matches TRBD1 (6 bases). The length of the CDR3 is 14 residues. V was shortened by 5 bases and J by 5 bases, with 15 bases between the two germline ends. Germline lookup yields CDR1 SGHNT and CDR2 YENEEA. CDR3 region: CASSRQEADYGYTF. CDR3 coding DNA: TGTGCCAGCAGCCGACAGGAGGCGGATTATGGCTACACCTTC.

This clonotype was seen only a few times. V usage is TRBV27 and J usage is TRBJ2-7; D unclear. The V gene lost 4 bases and the J gene lost 2 bases, with 15 bases spanning the gap. The CDR3 consists of 15 residues. Germline V CDR1 and CDR2: MNHEY, SMNVEV (reference sequence). This CDR3 is CASSSIRRRTYEQYF. The CDR3, as DNA: TGTGCCAGCAGTTCCATCCGAAGGCGGACCTACGAGCAGTACTTC.

V usage is TRBV5-1 and J usage is TRBJ2-3; 9 nucleotides line up with TRBD2. Trimming cost V 4 bases and J 5 bases; bases outside gene matches: 8. There are 15 residues in the CDR3. In germline, CDR1 is SGHRS, CDR2 YFSETQ. The CDR3 loop is CASSRSAGGGDTQYF. Written as DNA, the CDR3 is TGCGCCAGCAGCAGGTCAGCGGGAGGAGGAGATACGCAGTATTTT.

This clonotype was observed a few times. A much larger clone sits a single nucleotide away, making a read error possible. As DNA, the CDR3 is TGTGCCGGAACGGGACAAGCATCTGGGGCCAACGTCCGGACTTTC. It encodes CAGTGQASGANVRTF. This chain joins TRBV6-1 and TRBJ2-6; TRBD1 might be the D (6 bases). The CDR3 extends over 15 amino acids. Per the germline V gene, CDR1 is MNHNS and CDR2 is SASEGT.

The chain carries TRBV3-1 and TRBJ2-3; 8 nucleotides align to TRBD2. After removal of 5 bases from V and 3 bases from J, the junction contained 7 bases not matched to a gene. The germline gives CDR1 LGHDT, CDR2 YNNKEL (reference sequence). This CDR3 is built from 15 residues. The CDR3 protein is CASSTRAGVTDTQYF. The CDR3 DNA reads TGTGCCAGCAGCACCCGAGCGGGAGTAACAGATACGCAGTATTTT.

The chain is built from TRBV7-2 and TRBJ2-5; D is perhaps TRBD1 or TRBD2 (6 bases each). The CDR3 loop spans 15 amino acids. Trimming stripped 6 bases from V and 1 base from J, with 15 bases between. Germline V gene lookup returns CDR1 SGHTA and CDR2 FQGNSA. The CDR3 protein is CASSTGAALQETQYF. In nucleotides, the CDR3 is TGTGCCAGCAGTACGGGGGCGGCCCTCCAAGAGACCCAGTACTTC.

V is TRBV20-1 and J is TRBJ1-2, with a weak D call TRBD1 (5 bases). Germline V CDR1 and CDR2: DFQATT, SNEGSKA (reference sequence). V was clipped by 3 bases and J by 3 bases, with 11 bases between them. The CDR3 is 13 amino acids. Here the CDR3 reads CSASVLGDYGYTF. The CDR3 DNA is TGCAGTGCTAGCGTACTAGGGGACTATGGCTACACCTTC.

This clonotype was counted between two and nine times. J is TRBJ2-5 and V is TRBV29-1; the D is unclear. Germline V gene data show CDR1 as SQVTM and CDR2 as ANQGSEA. The length of the CDR3 is 13 residues. V lost 4 bases, J lost 2 bases, and 11 bases lay in between. CDR3 DNA: TGCAGCGTTGTCCCGACCTCACAAGAGACCCAGTACTTC. Amino acid sequence: CSVVPTSQETQYF.

A few counts support this clonotype. This chain joins TRBV7-3 and TRBJ2-1; D ambiguous. Germline values: CDR1 SGHTA, CDR2 FQGTGA. The CDR3 runs to 15 residues. The V and J ends lost 1 base and 6 bases respectively, with 13 bases between them. The CDR3 protein is CASSLIRARTNEQFF. The CDR3 nucleotides are TGTGCCAGCAGCTTAATCAGAGCCAGGACCAATGAGCAGTTCTTC. Together with reference TRBV7-3 and TRBJ2-1, the CDR3 gives the full variable domain: GAGVSQTPSNKVTEKGKYVELRCDPISGHTALYWYRQSLGQGPEFLIYFQGTGAADDSGLPNDRFFAVRPEGSVSTLKIQRTERGDSAVYLCASSLIRARTNEQFFGPGTRLTVL.

The V call is TRBV5-1, the J call TRBJ1-1, with TRBD1 matching over 9 bases. The CDR3 is 16 residues long. The V gene's germline CDR1 is SGHRS and CDR2 YFSETQ. Germline trimming cut 4 bases from V and 0 bases from J; bases unmatched to any gene: 7. The CDR3 nucleotides read TGCGCCAGCAGCATGGGACAGGGAATCCTGAACACTGAAGCTTTCTTT. This encodes CASSMGQGILNTEAFF.

The chain uses TRBV6-5 and TRBJ2-7; 7 bases are shared with TRBD2. There are 17 residues in the CDR3. Trimming cost V 0 bases and J 6 bases; bases outside gene matches: 14. Germline-derived CDR1 and CDR2 are MNHEY and SVGAGI. This chain's CDR3 is CASSYSVGRLATREQYF. DNA of the CDR3: TGTGCCAGCAGTTACTCCGTTGGGAGACTAGCAACTCGCGAGCAGTACTTC.

This rearrangement joins TRBV15 to TRBJ2-2, with D uncertain. The V and J ends lost 1 base and 6 bases respectively, with 6 bases between them. Germline V CDR1 and CDR2: LNHNV, YYDKDF (reference sequence). The CDR3 covers 13 residues. The CDR3 DNA reads TGTGCCACCAGCAGAGTGGGTGCCGGGGAGCTGTTTTTT. Encoded protein: CATSRVGAGELFF.

V is TRBV27 and J is TRBJ1-2; 10 bases match TRBD1. CDR1 MNHEY and CDR2 SMNVEV come from the germline V gene (reference sequence). The CDR3 is 18 amino acids. With 5 bases clipped from V and 1 base from J, the junction kept 13 bases outside the gene matches. The CDR3 loop is CASSTWDRGPTYNYGYTF. The CDR3 DNA reads TGTGCCAGCAGTACCTGGGACAGGGGTCCTACATATAACTATGGCTACACCTTC.